This T cell receptor beta chain was captured by sequencing in a study of STAT3 mutations in large granular lymphocyte leukemia. About the research overall: About 38% of treated T-LGLL patients showed hematologic response to immunosuppression. Study results and caveats: Persisting codominant clonotypes may have hidden a small pathogenic clone. All newly emerging clones after therapy were STAT3 wild type. Suggested: STAT3 mutation was not the ancestral event for these clonal expansions. Every T-cell large granular lymphocyte leukemia patient had at least one immunodominant TCR beta clonotype.

Concerning this clone itself: Its antigen is unidentified.

Clones were sequenced by immunoSEQ multiplex PCR, and TCRdb holds only the in-frame ones, with some missing. The sample includes 1,500 or so clones, about two thirds of them seen just once. The V end lost 2 bases, the J end lost 0 bases, and 14 bases lay between the germline ends. Germline values: CDR1 PRHDT, CDR2 FYEKMQ (reference sequence). This CDR3 is 17 amino acids long. Sequencing used peripheral blood mononuclear cells. V is TRBV13 and J is TRBJ1-3, with unresolved D. This TCR came from a man in his fifties with T-cell large granular lymphocyte leukemia. Some clones in this sample may be carry-over from other donors' samples. For the CDR3, the DNA is TGTGCCAGCAGCTTATCCCCGATGGCGCTCTCTGGAAACACCATATATTTT. Protein sequence: CASSLSPMALSGNTIYF.